The clone carrying this T cell receptor beta chain was picked up a small number of times. The CDR3 regions of TCR beta were amplified from RNA transcripts. The TCR CDR3 first-round RT-PCR relied on the HTBI primer set. TCRdb reanalysed the multiplex PCR reads using MiXCR and keeps one entry per CDR3 protein. The data hold some 460,000 distinct CDR3 sequences, with approximately 14% observed a single time. Germline-derived CDR1 and CDR2 are KGHSH and LQKENI. CDR3 length: 15 residues. V dropped 2 bases and J dropped 4 bases, with 14 bases sitting between them. The data are from a study of T cells in Graves' hyperthyroidism and ophthalmopathy.

This receptor was obtained from a woman aged 18-35 years with Graves' hyperthyroidism. The rearrangement links TRBV18 to TRBJ1-2, with D possibly matching TRBD1 (5 bases). The sample consisted of blood. The CDR3 DNA is TGTGCCAGCTCACCATACTCGGGGGGGACCTATGGCTACACCTTC. This sequence encodes CASSPYSGGTYGYTF.